These 32 T cell receptor beta chains share one sample of origin, sequenced in a study of CD8 T cells in ankylosing spondylitis. TCRdb independently ran MiXCR on the 5' RACE reads; one entry per CDR3 protein. Of hundreds of thousands of distinct CDR3 sequences in the sample, under 8.5% are singletons; the top ten hold more than 4.5%. The specimen was blood, either unsorted or a sorted T cell fraction (not recorded which). The receptors were sampled from a female donor with ankylosing spondylitis or in good health (not recorded which).

In this sample, this clonotype turned up many times. The chain joins TRBV12-3 or TRBV12-4 to TRBJ2-7; no firm D call. CDR3 length: 12 residues. The V and J ends lost 0 bases and 7 bases respectively, with 7 bases between them. Here the CDR3 reads CASSLASREQYF. The CDR3 nucleotides read TGTGCCAGCAGTTTAGCCTCGAGGGAGCAGTACTTC.

The table lists this clonotype with many counts. V is TRBV7-2 and J is TRBJ2-5; TRBD2 aligns across 11 bases. Germline assignment: CDR1 SGHTA and CDR2 FQGNSA. Unmatched junction bases numbered 7, after V lost 1 base and J lost 3 bases. There are 17 residues in the CDR3. The CDR3 nucleotides read TGTGCCAGCAGCTTAGTAGGTCTGGGACTAGCGGAAGAGACCCAGTACTTC. Translated: CASSLVGLGLAEETQYF.

The chain carries TRBV7-9 and TRBJ2-4, with 7 bases aligning to TRBD2. The V and J ends lost 3 bases and 0 bases, in that order; junction bases with no gene match: 5. The CDR3 sequence is 16 residues long. Germline loops: CDR1 SEHNR, CDR2 FQNEAQ (reference sequence). CDR3 loop: CASSFEGTIAKNIQYF. The CDR3 DNA follows: TGTGCCAGCAGCTTCGAGGGGACTATAGCCAAAAACATTCAGTACTTC.

Points on this clonotype: A much larger clone differs from this one at a single base, so this may be a read error. The chain carries TRBV20-1 and TRBJ2-7; D may correspond to TRBD1 or TRBD2 (5 bases each). The CDR3 totals 14 residues. The V and J ends lost 1 base and 6 bases respectively, with 16 bases between them. Germline CDR1 is DFQATT and CDR2 is SNEGSKA (reference sequence). The CDR3 is CSARGGRSSCEQYF. CDR3 nucleotide sequence: TGCAGTGCTAGAGGGGGACGATCGAGCTGCGAGCAGTACTTC.

The chain has TRBV5-4 and TRBJ2-7, with 7 bases aligning to TRBD1. Germline V gene lookup returns CDR1 SGHNT and CDR2 YYREEE (reference sequence). This CDR3 spans 13 amino acids. J lost 5 bases, V lost 2 bases, and 4 bases had no gene match. CDR3 amino acids: CASSLQGFHEQYF. The CDR3 DNA reads as TGTGCCAGCAGCTTACAGGGGTTCCACGAGCAGTACTTC.

This clonotype has just a few counts. The chain joins TRBV30 to TRBJ2-3; unclear D gene. The V gene's germline CDR1 is GTSNPN and CDR2 SVGIG (reference sequence). The length of the CDR3 is 15 residues. V was cut by 4 bases and J by 4 bases, with 18 bases left in between. DNA of the CDR3: TGTGCCTGGACCCCCGAAAGGCAGTGGGCAGATACGCAGTATTTT. This encodes CAWTPERQWADTQYF.

Ten or more counts support this clonotype. The chain has TRBV6-1 and TRBJ1-5; TRBD1 agrees at 8 bases. The CDR3 has 15 amino acids. CDR1 is MNHNS and CDR2 is SASEGT in the germline V gene. Unmatched junction bases numbered 6, after V lost 8 bases and J lost 0 bases. The chain's CDR3 is CASSDREVSNQPQHF. The CDR3 DNA is TGTGCCAGCTCGGACAGGGAGGTTAGCAATCAGCCCCAGCATTTT.

There are many counts of this clonotype. The J gene is TRBJ2-5, the V gene TRBV6-5, with TRBD2 matching over 8 bases. This CDR3 contains 16 residues. Trimming at V came to 0 bases and at J to 4 bases, leaving 7 bases not matched to a gene. Per germline, CDR1 MNHEY and CDR2 SVGAGI. Here the CDR3 DNA reads TGTGCCAGCAGTTACTCTTATAGCGGGATGGGAGAGACCCAGTACTTC. It specifies CASSYSYSGMGETQYF.

The chain carries TRBV5-1 and TRBJ1-1, with D possibly being TRBD1 (6 bases). Germline V lookup: CDR1 SGHRS, CDR2 YFSETQ. This CDR3 comprises 15 residues. V lost 4 bases and J 7 bases, leaving 20 bases between the germline ends. In DNA, the CDR3 is TGCGCCAGCAGCCCGGACAGAGGGGGTTTTGGTGAAGCTTTCTTT. It codes for CASSPDRGGFGEAFF.

This clonotype was seen ten or more times. J is TRBJ1-2 and V is TRBV14, with D perhaps TRBD1 (6 bases). V shed 3 bases and J shed 5 bases, with 13 bases lying between them. CDR3 size: 14 residues. CDR1 and CDR2 (germline): SGHDN, FVKESK. CDR3 in DNA: TGTGCCAGCAGCCACTTCTCAGGGGATTATGGCTACACCTTC. This translates into CASSHFSGDYGYTF.

The V gene is TRBV10-3, the J gene TRBJ1-1; maybe TRBD1 (5 bases). The ends were cut back, 4 bases at V and 5 bases at J, with 14 bases in the middle. The CDR3 is 14 residues long. Germline CDR1 ENHRY, CDR2 SYGVKD. The CDR3 is CAISGPHPGTEAFF. CDR3 sequence (DNA): TGTGCCATCAGTGGGCCCCACCCAGGGACTGAAGCTTTCTTT.

This clonotype occurred many times. The J gene is TRBJ2-2, the V gene TRBV29-1; 8 bases align to TRBD2. This CDR3 has 14 amino acids. J gave up 3 bases and V 4 bases, and 4 bases lay outside the gene matches. Germline values: CDR1 SQVTM, CDR2 ANQGSEA. This CDR3 is CSVATSGDTGELFF. CDR3 coding DNA: TGCAGCGTTGCCACTAGCGGAGACACCGGGGAGCTGTTTTTT.

This clonotype was detected ten times or more. The V gene is TRBV20-1, the J gene TRBJ2-6; D may correspond to TRBD1 or TRBD2 (6 bases each). The length of the CDR3 is 15 residues. V lost 7 bases and J lost 0, with 13 bases in between. Germline V gene data show CDR1 as DFQATT and CDR2 as SNEGSKA (reference sequence). The CDR3 DNA sequence: TGCAGTGTTTCGGGGGCCGGCTCTGGGGCCAACGTCCTGACTTTC. It specifies CSVSGAGSGANVLTF.

This clonotype was seen ten or more times. The rearrangement uses TRBV20-1 and TRBJ1-1; D is undetermined. The CDR3 has 12 residues. CDR1 and CDR2 (germline): DFQATT, SNEGSKA (reference sequence). Here the CDR3 DNA reads TGCACCCCGTCGGTGGCGGGCACTGAAGCTTTCTTT. Protein product: CTPSVAGTEAFF.

This clonotype has at least ten counts. The chain is built from TRBV19 and TRBJ1-1; D ambiguous. Germline values: CDR1 LNHDA, CDR2 SQIVND (reference sequence). The length of the CDR3 is 14 residues. Trimming took 6 bases from V and 4 from J, leaving 15 bases between them. CDR3 sequence reads: CASSRTGEGTEAFF. The CDR3 nucleotides are TGTGCCAGTAGCAGGACGGGCGAGGGCACTGAAGCTTTCTTT.

This sequence joins TRBV11-3 and TRBJ2-1; D may be TRBD2 (6 bases). Germline V CDR1 and CDR2: SGHNT, YENEEA. The CDR3 extends over 16 amino acids. Trimming pared 7 bases from V and 8 bases from J, leaving 24 bases between. The CDR3 sequence is CASTDSDGSTRHEQFF. The CDR3 DNA reads TGTGCCAGCACCGACTCGGACGGGAGTACGCGCCATGAGCAGTTCTTC. Full variable domain (missing parts from reference TRBV11-3 and TRBJ2-1): EAGVVQSPRYKIIEKKQPVAFWCNPISGHNTLYWYLQNLGQGPELLIRYENEEAVDDSQLPKDRFSAERLKGVDSTLKIQPAELGDSAVYLCASTDSDGSTRHEQFFGPGTRLTVL.

There are many counts of this clonotype. The chain employs TRBV20-1 and TRBJ2-3, with TRBD2 matching 11 bases. In germline, CDR1 is DFQATT, CDR2 SNEGSKA (reference sequence). The V gene end was trimmed by 8 bases and the J gene end by 3 bases; junction bases not matched to a gene: 7. The CDR3 runs to 14 residues. As DNA, the CDR3 is TGCAGTTTTCTTACTAGCGGGAGTACAGATACGCAGTATTTT. Translated, it gives CSFLTSGSTDTQYF.

This clonotype appeared many times. The chain uses TRBV19 and TRBJ2-7; D is perhaps TRBD1 (5 bases). Looked up from germline, CDR1 is LNHDA and CDR2 is SQIVND (reference sequence). CDR3 length: 13 residues. Trimming cost V 5 bases and J 3 bases, with 11 bases left between them. CDR3 in DNA: TGTGCCAGTAGTGCGACAGTGAGCTACGAGCAGTACTTC. It codes for CASSATVSYEQYF.

There are a few counts of this clonotype. The chain couples TRBV7-2 to TRBJ2-7, with 8 positions matching TRBD1. Germline V gene data show CDR1 as SGHTA and CDR2 as FQGNSA. This CDR3 has 13 residues. V shed 1 base, J shed 6 bases, and the junction held 2 bases outside the gene matches. This CDR3 reads CASSLGTGLEQYF. The CDR3 nucleotides are TGTGCCAGCAGCTTAGGGACAGGGCTCGAGCAGTACTTC.

The CDR3 DNA is TGTGCCAGCAGCCTAACGGGGACTTCAGTCTACGAGCAGTACTTC. Amino acids: CASSLTGTSVYEQYF. The V gene is TRBV7-9, the J gene TRBJ2-7; D possibly corresponds to TRBD2 (6 bases). This CDR3 is 15 amino acids long. Germline V CDR1 and CDR2: SEHNR, FQNEAQ (reference sequence). Trimming took 5 bases from V and 3 from J, leaving 17 bases between them.

V and J are TRBV29-1 and TRBJ2-7; 8 bases match TRBD1. The CDR3 loop spans 13 amino acids. CDR1 SQVTM and CDR2 ANQGSEA come from the germline V gene. V lost 3 bases to trimming and J lost 7 bases; unmatched junction nucleotides: 8. CDR3 DNA sequence: TGCAGCGTTGACCCCCAGGGGGCAGGGGAGCAGTACTTC. Translated, it gives CSVDPQGAGEQYF.

This clonotype was recorded at least ten times. CDR3 nucleotide sequence: TGTGCCAGCAGTTCTGCGGGTGCCGGGGAGCTGTTTTTT. Translation gives CASSSAGAGELFF. J is TRBJ2-2 and V is TRBV6-5, with D possibly TRBD2 on 5 matching bases. Germline CDR1 and CDR2: MNHEY and SVGAGI. The CDR3 is made up of 13 amino acids. Trimming took 4 bases from V and 6 from J, leaving 9 bases between them.

The chain carries TRBV19 and TRBJ2-7, with TRBD2 matching 15 bases. CDR1 and CDR2 (germline): LNHDA, SQIVND (reference sequence). With 5 bases clipped from V and 6 bases from J, the junction kept 5 bases outside the gene matches. CDR3 length equals 15 residues. CDR3 in DNA: TGTGCCAGTAGTTCCATGGGACTAGCGGGGGGCGAGCAGTACTTC. This codes for CASSSMGLAGGEQYF.

This clonotype has just a few counts. V gene TRBV12-3 or TRBV12-4 combines with J gene TRBJ2-4; D is unclear. The CDR3 contains 14 residues. The V gene lost 6 bases and the J gene lost 3 bases, with 12 bases spanning the gap. The CDR3 reads CASRPNGIKNIQYF. DNA of the CDR3: TGTGCCAGCAGGCCAAATGGGATCAAAAACATTCAGTACTTC.

This clonotype was seen ten or more times. This sequence joins TRBV29-1 and TRBJ2-1; D is ambiguous. The CDR3 contains 15 residues. V gave up 0 bases and J gave up 8 bases, with 17 bases separating them. The germline CDR1 and CDR2 sequences are SQVTM and ANQGSEA. Here the CDR3 reads CSVEDGSPGHDEQFF. DNA of the CDR3: TGCAGCGTTGAAGACGGATCCCCGGGCCACGATGAGCAGTTCTTC.

The table lists this clonotype with many counts. This chain joins TRBV5-4 and TRBJ2-3, with no clear D. The CDR3 runs 13 residues. The germline V gene encodes CDR1 SGHNT and CDR2 YYREEE (reference sequence). Trimming shortened V by 5 bases and J by 11 bases, and 18 bases separated the two germline ends. In nucleotides, the CDR3 is TGTGCCAGCAGTTCTATCCCCGACCCAGGGCAGTATTTT. Amino acids: CASSSIPDPGQYF.

This clonotype was seen repeatedly, ten times or more. The V call is TRBV11-2, the J call TRBJ2-1; D is unclear. CDR3 length equals 14 residues. CDR1 SGHAT and CDR2 FQNNGV come from the germline V gene. Trimming removed 0 bases at V and 0 bases at J, with 3 bases between. The CDR3 DNA reads as TGTGCCAGCAGCTTAGATTTCTCCTACAATGAGCAGTTCTTC. It specifies CASSLDFSYNEQFF.

This clonotype was observed at least ten times. This chain links TRBV6-1 with TRBJ2-1, with TRBD1 as a possible D gene (7 bases). V gave up 6 bases and J gave up 10 bases, with 16 bases separating them. Germline CDR1 is MNHNS and CDR2 is SASEGT. The CDR3 has 13 residues. In DNA form, the CDR3 reads TGTGCCAGCAGCCCCCAGGGGGAGGACGAGCAGTTCTTC. Its translation is CASSPQGEDEQFF.

The chain recombines TRBV7-2 with TRBJ2-5; D tentatively fits TRBD1 or TRBD2 (6 bases each). Trimming shortened V by 0 bases and J by 5 bases, and 13 bases separated the two germline ends. Germline V gene sequence: CDR1 SGHTA, CDR2 FQGNSA. This CDR3 contains 15 residues. The chain's CDR3 is CASSLASGAWETQYF. The DNA of the CDR3 is TGTGCCAGCAGCTTAGCGTCGGGGGCATGGGAGACCCAGTACTTC.

This sequence joins TRBV7-2 and TRBJ2-1; 9 bases fit TRBD2. CDR1 is SGHTA, CDR2 FQGNSA, per germline. The length of the CDR3 is 15 residues. V lost 5 bases and J lost 2; bases outside the gene matches: 4. CDR3 sequence: CASSPGTSPYNEQFF. CDR3 bases: TGTGCCAGCAGCCCCGGGACTAGCCCCTACAATGAGCAGTTCTTC.

Worth noting for this clonotype: This may be a read error: a much more frequent sequence differs by one nucleotide. The chain is built from TRBV10-1 and TRBJ2-1; D remains ambiguous. Germline V CDR1 and CDR2: WNHNN, SYGVQD (reference sequence). CDR3 length: 17 amino acids. CDR3 DNA: TGCGCCAGCAGTGACCCGGTGGGATCCAGCTCCCACAATGAGCAGTTCTTC. It codes for CASSDPVGSSSHNEQFF.

Concerning this clonotype itself: A read error may produce the germline difference seen at one junction end. The chain has TRBV20-1 and TRBJ2-3, with 7 bases identical to TRBD2. The germline CDR1 and CDR2 sequences are DFQATT and SNEGSKA (reference sequence). The CDR3 consists of 16 residues. As DNA, the CDR3 is TGCTGTGCTAGAGATATCGGGGGAGGGCATGTAGATACGCAGTATTTT. Its protein is CCARDIGGGHVDTQYF.